This T cell receptor (beta chain) was retrieved from a study of blood T cells in healthy people across ages. With a J-beta primer mix and a sample-barcoded 5' primer, a second PCR ran about 6 to 11 cycles. There were at least 3 million CDR3-containing paired-end reads obtained from each sample. MiXCR, run by TCRdb on the 5' RACE reads, gives a single entry per CDR3 protein. The top ten clones hold over 20% of a sample with around 900,000 distinct CDR3 sequences, 51% of them seen once. Study-wide findings and caveats: Unknown donor CMV status possibly confounded expanded clonotype changes.

Isolation recovered at least 6.5 million PBMCs from every sample. The sample holds a few counts of this clonotype. Its specificity is not known. CDR1 and CDR2 (germline): GTSNPN, SVGIG (reference sequence). Trimming removed 8 bases at V and 3 bases at J, with 16 bases between. The CDR3 runs 13 residues. The chain joins TRBV30 to TRBJ1-2; D not resolved. The sequencing input was blood. The origin of this receptor is a woman in her sixties in good health. CDR3 bases: TGTGCCCGTGCAAGGGAAGGCTACTATGGCTACACCTTC. This codes for CARAREGYYGYTF.